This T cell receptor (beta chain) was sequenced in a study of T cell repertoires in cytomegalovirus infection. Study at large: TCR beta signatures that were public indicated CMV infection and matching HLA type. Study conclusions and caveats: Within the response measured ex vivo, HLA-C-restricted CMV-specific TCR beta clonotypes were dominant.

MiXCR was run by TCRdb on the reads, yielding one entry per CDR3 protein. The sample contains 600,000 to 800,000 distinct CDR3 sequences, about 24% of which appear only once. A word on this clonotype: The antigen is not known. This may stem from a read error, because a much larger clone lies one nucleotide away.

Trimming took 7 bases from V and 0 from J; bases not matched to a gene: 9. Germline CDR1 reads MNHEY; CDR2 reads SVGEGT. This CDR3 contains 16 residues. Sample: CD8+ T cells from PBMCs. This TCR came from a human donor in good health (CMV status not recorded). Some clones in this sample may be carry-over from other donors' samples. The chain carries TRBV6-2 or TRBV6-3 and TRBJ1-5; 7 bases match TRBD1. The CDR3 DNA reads TGTGCCAGCACCTTTCAGGGGGGCATTAGCAATCAGCCCCAGCATTTT. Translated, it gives CASTFQGGISNQPQHF.